This T cell receptor beta chain was recovered during a study of human T cells and chemical hapten exposure. Study as a whole: Affected patients, primarily female, had alopecia areata, totalis or universalis.

Library preparation tagged each individual cDNA molecule with a unique molecular identifier. TCRdb re-called the RACE reads through MiXCR, storing one row per CDR3 protein. This table has about 71,000 distinct CDR3 sequences, around 10% appearing once. Time point specified: patch test 3, about 24 weeks after DPC sensitization. Documented treatment: therapeutic diphenylcyclopropenone sensitization with weekly scalp DPC. Looked up from germline, CDR1 is SNHLY and CDR2 is FYNNEI. This CDR3 region has 15 residues. V shed 6 bases and J shed 0 bases, with 11 bases lying between them. Overall study findings and caveats: The number of TCRs above 1 in 1000 frequency did not change after DPC sensitization.

This clonotype has a count of ten or more. Its antigen is not known. This sample comprised whole blood, obtained in connection with sensitization to the hapten diphenylcyclopropenone (DPC). The V gene is TRBV2, the J gene TRBJ2-2, with D unresolved. The source of this sequence is a woman aged 50 to 60 with alopecia areata. Some clones in this sample may be carry-over from other donors' samples. The CDR3 DNA reads as TGTGCCAGCAGGTTGACTGAAGCGAACACCGGGGAGCTGTTTTTT. The encoded protein is CASRLTEANTGELFF.